These 14 T cell receptor beta chains were all obtained from the same sample, sequenced in a study of T cells in Graves' hyperthyroidism and ophthalmopathy. Regions amplified from RNA transcripts were the TCR beta CDR3 regions. A first-round RT-PCR of the TCR CDR3 used the HTBI primer set. Each CDR3 protein is one row after TCRdb ran MiXCR on the multiplex PCR reads. This table holds more than 500,000 distinct CDR3 sequences, around 16% found once. The sample comprised blood. These receptors were taken from a woman in her 30s with Graves' hyperthyroidism.

CDR3 in amino acids: CASTPQGGTSYEQYF. CDR3 coding DNA: TGTGCCAGCACCCCCCAGGGGGGGACATCCTACGAGCAGTACTTC. The chain is built from TRBV6-1 and TRBJ2-7; D might be TRBD1 or TRBD2, each matching 7 bases. CDR1 is MNHNS and CDR2 is SASEGT in the germline V gene. The germline V and J ends were trimmed by 7 bases and 1 base, with 17 bases remaining between them. The CDR3 length is 15 residues.

This clonotype was counted a few times. This sequence joins TRBV27 and TRBJ2-1; 7 bases line up with TRBD2. The CDR3 has 14 residues. Germline V gene lookup returns CDR1 MNHEY and CDR2 SMNVEV (reference sequence). Losses at the gene ends were 10 bases for V and 3 bases for J; bases not matched to a gene: 9. The CDR3 reads CATASGNGYNEQFF. Here the CDR3 DNA reads TGTGCCACCGCAAGCGGGAATGGCTACAATGAGCAGTTCTTC.

There are many counts of this clonotype. CDR3 sequence (DNA): TGCAGTGCTAGGTTGGGGGCCGAAGAGACCCAGTACTTC. Protein product: CSARLGAEETQYF. The J gene is TRBJ2-5, the V gene TRBV20-1, with D possibly TRBD1 on 6 matching bases. V was clipped by 3 bases and J by 3 bases, with 11 bases between them. Looked up from germline, CDR1 is DFQATT and CDR2 is SNEGSKA (reference sequence). CDR3 size: 13 residues.

The rearrangement joins TRBV7-8 to TRBJ1-5, with a weak D call TRBD1 (5 bases). The ends were cut back, 5 bases at V and 2 bases at J, with 13 bases in the middle. The CDR3 covers 15 residues. Germline CDR1 reads SGHVS; CDR2 reads FQNEAQ. CDR3 coding DNA: TGTGCCAGCAGCCCCAGCGGAGGGGGCAATCAGCCCCAGCATTTT. It specifies CASSPSGGGNQPQHF. The whole variable domain, filled in from reference TRBV7-8 and TRBJ1-5, reads GAGVSQSPRYKVAKRGQDVALRCDPISGHVSLFWYQQALGQGPEFLTYFQNEAQLDKSGLPSDRFFAERPEGSVSTLKIQRTQQEDSAVYLCASSPSGGGNQPQHFGDGTRLSIL.

At least ten counts were recorded for this clonotype. This CDR3 reads CSARDRRTSGSSEQFF. The CDR3 nucleotides read TGCAGTGCTAGAGATCGAAGGACTAGCGGGAGTAGTGAGCAGTTCTTC. The rearrangement joins TRBV20-1 to TRBJ2-1, with TRBD2 identical over 13 bases. J was trimmed by 9 bases and V by 0 bases; bases with no gene match: 8. In germline, CDR1 is DFQATT, CDR2 SNEGSKA (reference sequence). The CDR3 loop spans 16 amino acids.

This clonotype occurred many times. V and J are TRBV5-5 and TRBJ2-3; TRBD2 agrees at 11 bases. CDR1 is SGHKS and CDR2 is YYEKEE in the germline V gene (reference sequence). Unmatched junction bases numbered 16, after V lost 4 bases and J lost 3 bases. The CDR3 sequence is 19 residues long. The CDR3 spells CASSHPEETSGIRTDTQYF. The CDR3 DNA follows: TGTGCCAGCAGCCACCCCGAGGAGACTAGCGGGATTAGAACAGATACGCAGTATTTT. The full variable domain, completed using reference TRBV5-5 and TRBJ2-3, is DAGVTQSPTHLIKTRGQQVTLRCSPISGHKSVSWYQQVLGQGPQFIFQYYEKEERGRGNFPDRFSARQFPNYSSELNVNALLLGDSALYLCASSHPEETSGIRTDTQYFGPGTRLTVL.

This clonotype was detected a few times. The genes are TRBV20-1 and TRBJ2-7, with TRBD2 matching 10 bases. Losses at the gene ends were 0 bases for V and 3 bases for J; bases not matched to a gene: 8. Germline lookup yields CDR1 DFQATT and CDR2 SNEGSKA (reference sequence). This CDR3 spans 16 amino acids. CDR3 amino acids: CSARDEEASGSYEQYF. The CDR3, as DNA: TGCAGTGCTAGAGATGAGGAGGCTAGCGGGAGCTACGAGCAGTACTTC.

This sequence joins TRBV6-2 or TRBV6-3 and TRBJ2-1; TRBD2 agrees at 9 bases. After removal of 2 bases from V and 4 bases from J, the junction contained 3 bases not matched to a gene. The CDR3 runs 15 residues. Germline loops: CDR1 MNHEY, CDR2 SVGEGT. The CDR3 sequence is CASSYGGREYNEQFF. The CDR3 nucleotides read TGTGCCAGCAGTTACGGCGGGAGGGAGTACAATGAGCAGTTCTTC.

In its sample, this clonotype was seen a few times. The J gene is TRBJ2-7, the V gene TRBV10-1, with no clear D. The V gene's germline CDR1 is WNHNN and CDR2 SYGVQD (reference sequence). The germline V and J ends were trimmed by 2 bases and 3 bases, with 8 bases remaining between them. The CDR3 is made up of 13 amino acids. The CDR3 is CASSETRGYEQYF. The CDR3 coding sequence is TGCGCCAGCAGTGAGACTCGCGGCTACGAGCAGTACTTC.

The chain is built from TRBV5-8 and TRBJ1-5; D not resolved. Trimming left V 0 bases short and J 11 bases short, with 15 bases between. Germline-derived CDR1 and CDR2 are SGHTS and YDEGEE. This CDR3 region has 14 residues. The CDR3 sequence is CASSLGSSGSAQHF. Here the CDR3 DNA reads TGTGCCAGCAGCTTGGGATCGTCGGGCTCGGCCCAGCATTTT. Using reference TRBV5-8 and TRBJ1-5 for the parts outside the CDR3, the full variable domain is EAGVTQSPTHLIKTRGQQATLRCSPISGHTSVYWYQQALGLGLQFLLWYDEGEERNRGNFPPRFSGRQFPNYSSELNVNALELEDSALYLCASSLGSSGSAQHFGDGTRLSIL.

This rearrangement joins TRBV19 to TRBJ1-3, with 9 bases fitting TRBD1. The length of the CDR3 is 15 residues. Germline V CDR1 and CDR2: LNHDA, SQIVND (reference sequence). V shed 6 bases and J 3 bases; nucleotides not matched to a gene: 6. The CDR3 DNA sequence: TGTGCCAGTAGCCCGGGGACAGGGCATGGAAACACCATATATTTT. It is translated as CASSPGTGHGNTIYF.

DNA of the CDR3: TGTGCCAGCAGTGACACAGGGGGCGCGGGCGGGGAGCTGTTTTTT. Its translation: CASSDTGGAGGELFF. The chain couples TRBV6-1 to TRBJ2-2; 9 nucleotides line up with TRBD1. The CDR3 runs to 15 residues. Germline V CDR1 and CDR2: MNHNS, SASEGT. V shed 3 bases and J 7 bases; nucleotides not matched to a gene: 6.

This clonotype appeared many times. The chain links TRBV29-1 to TRBJ2-5; weak D call: TRBD1 (6 bases). The CDR3 covers 14 residues. V shed 7 bases and J shed 3 bases, with 18 bases lying between them. From germline, CDR1 is SQVTM and CDR2 ANQGSEA. For the CDR3, the DNA is TGCAGCGCGGAACAAAACGGACAGAAAGAGACCCAGTACTTC. Protein: CSAEQNGQKETQYF. Variable domain in full (rest from reference TRBV29-1 and TRBJ2-5): SAVISQKPSRDICQRGTSLTIQCQVDSQVTMMFWYRQQPGQSLTLIATANQGSEATYESGFVIDKFPISRPNLTFSTLTVSNMSPEDSSIYLCSAEQNGQKETQYFGPGTRLLVL.

This clonotype appeared many times. V and J are TRBV5-1 and TRBJ1-1, with D perhaps TRBD1 (6 bases). Per the germline V gene, CDR1 is SGHRS and CDR2 is YFSETQ. Deletions cut 6 bases from V and 1 base from J, with 10 bases between. The CDR3 has 13 amino acids. CDR3 region: CASTVGQNTEAFF. The CDR3 nucleotides read TGCGCCAGCACTGTGGGACAGAACACTGAAGCTTTCTTT.